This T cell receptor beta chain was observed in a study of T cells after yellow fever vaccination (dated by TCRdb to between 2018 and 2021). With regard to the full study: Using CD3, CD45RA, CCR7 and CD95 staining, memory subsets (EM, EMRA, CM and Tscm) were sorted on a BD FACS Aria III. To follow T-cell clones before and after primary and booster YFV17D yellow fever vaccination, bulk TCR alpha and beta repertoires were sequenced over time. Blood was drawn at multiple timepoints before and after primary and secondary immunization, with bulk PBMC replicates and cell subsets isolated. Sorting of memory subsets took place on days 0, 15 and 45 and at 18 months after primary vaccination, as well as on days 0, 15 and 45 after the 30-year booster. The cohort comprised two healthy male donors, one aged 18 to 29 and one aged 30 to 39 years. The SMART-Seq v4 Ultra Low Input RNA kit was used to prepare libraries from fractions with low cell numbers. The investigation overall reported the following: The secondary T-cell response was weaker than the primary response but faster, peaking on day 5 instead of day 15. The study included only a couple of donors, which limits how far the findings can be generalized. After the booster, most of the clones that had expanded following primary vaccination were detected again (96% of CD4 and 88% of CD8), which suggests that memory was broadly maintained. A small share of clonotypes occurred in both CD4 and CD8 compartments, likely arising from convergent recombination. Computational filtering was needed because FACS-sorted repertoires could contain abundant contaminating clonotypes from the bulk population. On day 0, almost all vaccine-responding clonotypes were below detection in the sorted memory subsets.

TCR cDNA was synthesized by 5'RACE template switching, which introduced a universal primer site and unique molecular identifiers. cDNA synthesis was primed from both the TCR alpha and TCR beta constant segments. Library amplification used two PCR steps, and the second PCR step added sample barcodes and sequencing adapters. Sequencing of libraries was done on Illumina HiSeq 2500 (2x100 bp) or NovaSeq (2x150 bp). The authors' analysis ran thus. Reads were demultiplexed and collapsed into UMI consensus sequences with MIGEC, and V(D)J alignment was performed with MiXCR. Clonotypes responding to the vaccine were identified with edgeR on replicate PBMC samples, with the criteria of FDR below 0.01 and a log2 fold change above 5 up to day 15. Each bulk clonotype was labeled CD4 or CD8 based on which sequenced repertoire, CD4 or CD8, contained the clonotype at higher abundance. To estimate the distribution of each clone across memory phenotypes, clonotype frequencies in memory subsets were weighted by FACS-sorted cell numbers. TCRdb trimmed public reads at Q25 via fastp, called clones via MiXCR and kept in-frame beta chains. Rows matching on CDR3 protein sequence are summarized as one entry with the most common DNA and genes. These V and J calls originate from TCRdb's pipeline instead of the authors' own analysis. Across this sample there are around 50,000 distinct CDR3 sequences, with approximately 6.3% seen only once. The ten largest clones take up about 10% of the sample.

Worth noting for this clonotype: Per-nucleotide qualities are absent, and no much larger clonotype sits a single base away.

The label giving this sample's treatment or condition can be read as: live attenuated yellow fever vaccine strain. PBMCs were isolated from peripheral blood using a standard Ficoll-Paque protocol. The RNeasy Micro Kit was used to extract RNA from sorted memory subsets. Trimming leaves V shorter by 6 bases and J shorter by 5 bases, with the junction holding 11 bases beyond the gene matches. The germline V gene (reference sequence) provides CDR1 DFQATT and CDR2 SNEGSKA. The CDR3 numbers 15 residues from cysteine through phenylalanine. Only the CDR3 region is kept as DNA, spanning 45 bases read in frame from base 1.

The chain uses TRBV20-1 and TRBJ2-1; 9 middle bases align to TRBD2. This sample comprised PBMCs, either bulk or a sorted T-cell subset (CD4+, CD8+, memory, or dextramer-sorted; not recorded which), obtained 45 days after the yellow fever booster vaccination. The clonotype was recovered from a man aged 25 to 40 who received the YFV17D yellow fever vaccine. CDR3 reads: CSALGTSPRDNEQFF. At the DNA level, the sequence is TGCAGTGCCCTCGGGACTAGCCCCAGGGACAATGAGCAGTTCTTC.